This T cell receptor (beta chain) originates from a study of PD-L1 blockade in urothelial cancer. Trimming at V came to 0 bases and at J to 1 base, leaving 2 bases not matched to a gene. Germline V gene sequence: CDR1 SGHKS, CDR2 YYEKEE (reference sequence). This CDR3 spans 15 amino acids. Assay used: immunoSEQ multiplex PCR; TCRdb lists only in-frame clones, some missing. The data hold 57,000 or so clones, with more than 65% observed a single time. The receptor was isolated from a man between 65 and 79 years old with urothelial cancer. The genes are TRBV5-5 and TRBJ1-1; TRBD1 matches 8 bases. Material: PBMCs, obtained around atezolizumab (anti-PD-L1) treatment. CDR3 sequence: CASSLGQGANTEAFF. For the CDR3, the DNA is TGTGCCAGCAGCTTGGGTCAGGGGGCGAACACTGAAGCTTTCTTT.